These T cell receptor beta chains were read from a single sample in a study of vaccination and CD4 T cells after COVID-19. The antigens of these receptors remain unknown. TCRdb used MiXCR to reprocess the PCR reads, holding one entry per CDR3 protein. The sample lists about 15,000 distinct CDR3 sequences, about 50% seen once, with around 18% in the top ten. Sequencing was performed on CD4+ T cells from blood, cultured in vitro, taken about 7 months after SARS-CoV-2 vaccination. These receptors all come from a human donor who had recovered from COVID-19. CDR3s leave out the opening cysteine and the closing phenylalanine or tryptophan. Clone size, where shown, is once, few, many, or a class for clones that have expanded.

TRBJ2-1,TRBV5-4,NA,ASSLGSGSNEQF
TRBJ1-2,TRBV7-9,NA,ASNPQGYYT
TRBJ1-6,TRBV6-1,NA,ASTNRVGNTLNSPLH
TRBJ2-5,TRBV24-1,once,ATSDPTEETQY
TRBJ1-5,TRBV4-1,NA,AEPQWSGKGYQPQH
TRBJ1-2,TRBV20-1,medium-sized,SARGGKESYGYT
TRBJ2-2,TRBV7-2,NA,ASSLGLNTGELF
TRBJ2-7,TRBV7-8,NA,ASSLGGRSYEQY
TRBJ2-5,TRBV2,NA,ASSSSRGAGTQY
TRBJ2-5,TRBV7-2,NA,ASSQQGGQETQY
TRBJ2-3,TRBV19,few,ASSTYRSDTQY
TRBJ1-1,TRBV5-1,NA,ASSLGTGRGTEAF
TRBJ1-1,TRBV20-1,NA,SARDLRPTNTEAF
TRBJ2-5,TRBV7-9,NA,ASSYRTPETQY
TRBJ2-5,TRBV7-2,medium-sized,ASSPRTGPQETQY
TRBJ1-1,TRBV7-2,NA,ASSLAANTEAF
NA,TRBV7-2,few,ASSLGGGAWETQY
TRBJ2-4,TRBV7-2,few,ASSSTGTRNIQY
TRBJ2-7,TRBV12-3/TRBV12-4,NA,ASTPGSSSYEQY
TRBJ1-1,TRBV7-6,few,ASSPPPQISPEAF
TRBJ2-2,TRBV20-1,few,SAREFRGTTNTGELF
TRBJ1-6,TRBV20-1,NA,SATPTGITGSPLH
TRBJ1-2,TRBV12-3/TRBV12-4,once,ASSLALGYT
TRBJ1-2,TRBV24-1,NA,ATSDATAKSFYGYT
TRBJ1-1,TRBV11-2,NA,ASSLMGAPRDTEAF
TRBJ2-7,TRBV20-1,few,SARLAGGPGEQY
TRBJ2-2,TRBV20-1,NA,SAFKTNTGELF
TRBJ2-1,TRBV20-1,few,SARDRGLAGGRGFQF
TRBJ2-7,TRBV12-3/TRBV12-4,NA,ASRIAASYEQY
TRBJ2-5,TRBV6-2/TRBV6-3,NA,ASSYSPRQGRKETQY
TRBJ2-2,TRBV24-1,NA,ATAGEAPNTGELF
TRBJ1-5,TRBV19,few,ASSMYTGRQPQH
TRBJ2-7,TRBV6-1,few,ASSRPPDGASYEQY
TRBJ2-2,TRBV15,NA,ATSGRGTGELF
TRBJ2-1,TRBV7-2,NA,ASSLDYTTYNEQF
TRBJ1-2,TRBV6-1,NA,ASSERSYGYT
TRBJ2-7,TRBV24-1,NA,ATSDSSRYEQY
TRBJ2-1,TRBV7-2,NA,ASSYFRDSRSYNEQF
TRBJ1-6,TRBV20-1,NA,SASRTGVNSPLH
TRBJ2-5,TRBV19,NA,ASSAPGVYQETQY
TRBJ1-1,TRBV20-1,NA,SASGTDPEAF
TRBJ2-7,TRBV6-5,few,ASSYSSSEQY
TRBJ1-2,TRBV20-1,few,SARTGYGYT
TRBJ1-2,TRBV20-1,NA,SARDGQGAGYGYT
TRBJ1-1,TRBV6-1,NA,ASSNPLGIHTEAF
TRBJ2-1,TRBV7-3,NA,ASSTGTSSYNEQF
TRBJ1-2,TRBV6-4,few,ASSDSAGGNYGYT
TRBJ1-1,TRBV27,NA,ASRRSGGAEAF